The next 13 T cell receptor beta chains were all read from a single sample in a study of T-cell memory formation after mild COVID-19. TCRdb analysed the 5' RACE reads with MiXCR anew, one entry per CDR3 protein. This sample has 450,000 or so distinct CDR3 sequences; 15% to 25% occur once, and the top ten carry roughly 8%. Sequencing used PBMCs or a T cell subset sorted from them (not recorded which). The receptors here all came from an adult woman who had mild COVID-19 (a few samples of this study predate the infection). Cell type and time point are not known.

This clonotype was observed a handful of times. V gene TRBV6-5 combines with J gene TRBJ1-1; 9 bases are a match to TRBD1. The CDR3 extends over 15 amino acids. Unmatched junction bases numbered 7, after V lost 0 bases and J lost 8 bases. Germline values: CDR1 MNHEY, CDR2 SVGAGI. The CDR3 bases are TGTGCCAGCAGTTACTCGACAGGGGGTAACGTAGAAGCTTTCTTT. This gives the protein CASSYSTGGNVEAFF.

The rearrangement joins TRBV20-1 to TRBJ2-2, with D unresolved. Germline V gives CDR1 DFQATT, CDR2 SNEGSKA (reference sequence). Deletions cut 2 bases from V and 4 bases from J, with 8 bases between. The CDR3 sequence is 13 residues long. The CDR3: CSARLPFTGELFF. Here the CDR3 DNA reads TGCAGTGCTAGACTCCCTTTCACCGGGGAGCTGTTTTTT.

There are a few counts of this clonotype. The chain joins TRBV4-2 to TRBJ2-5; 8 nucleotides line up with TRBD2. The CDR3 has 16 amino acids. Germline V gene data show CDR1 as LGHNA and CDR2 as YNFKEQ. V was pared by 0 bases and J by 4 bases, with 7 bases of the junction left unmatched. The CDR3: CASSQDGAGVTETQYF. CDR3 bases: TGTGCCAGCAGCCAAGATGGAGCGGGAGTAACAGAGACCCAGTACTTC.

Only a few counts were recorded for this clonotype. This chain connects TRBV7-2 to TRBJ1-1; D may be TRBD1 (6 bases). The length of the CDR3 is 18 residues. The germline CDR1 and CDR2 sequences are SGHTA and FQGNSA. The V end lost 1 base, the J end lost 6 bases, and 24 bases lay between the germline ends. The CDR3 is CASSLEGPRGGLGPEAFF. CDR3 DNA: TGTGCCAGCAGCTTAGAGGGTCCGCGGGGGGGCCTCGGGCCTGAAGCTTTCTTT.

The J gene is TRBJ1-5, the V gene TRBV9; D is possibly TRBD1 (5 bases). The V gene lost 4 bases and the J gene lost 2 bases, with 10 bases spanning the gap. This CDR3 comprises 14 residues. From germline, CDR1 is SGDLS and CDR2 YYNGEE. The CDR3 DNA reads TGTGCCAGCAGCAGGGGTAGCGGCAATCAGCCCCAGCATTTT. This translates into CASSRGSGNQPQHF.

This clonotype has at least ten counts. The rearrangement links TRBV5-1 to TRBJ1-1; weak D call: TRBD1 (5 bases). With 3 bases removed from V and 1 base from J, the gap between germline ends came to 10 bases. CDR3 length: 14 amino acids. Germline CDR1 SGHRS, CDR2 YFSETQ. This chain's CDR3 is CASSYDGGNTEAFF. The CDR3 DNA follows: TGCGCCAGCAGCTACGACGGGGGGAACACTGAAGCTTTCTTT.

This clonotype has only a few counts. The rearrangement uses TRBV19 and TRBJ2-1; TRBD2 matches 8 bases. This CDR3 contains 15 residues. The V gene end was trimmed by 6 bases and the J gene end by 7 bases; junction bases not matched to a gene: 11. Germline CDR1 and CDR2: LNHDA and SQIVND (reference sequence). CDR3 protein: CASSPLAGSVNEQFF. In DNA, the CDR3 is TGTGCCAGTAGCCCCTTAGCGGGATCAGTGAATGAGCAGTTCTTC.

This rearrangement joins TRBV12-3 or TRBV12-4 to TRBJ1-1; D is uncertain. V was cut by 5 bases and J by 9 bases, with 10 bases left in between. This CDR3 is built from 11 residues. The CDR3 here is CASSRSLQAFF. DNA for the CDR3: TGTGCCAGCAGTCGGAGTTTGCAAGCTTTCTTT.

This clonotype was seen a handful of times. Here the CDR3 DNA reads TGCGCCAGCAGCTCCCCCGGGACTAGATATCAGCAGTTCTTC. Translating gives CASSSPGTRYQQFF. The V call is TRBV5-1, the J call TRBJ2-1; TRBD2 matches at 8 bases. Germline V gene sequence: CDR1 SGHRS, CDR2 YFSETQ. This CDR3 is 14 amino acids long. Trimming removed 3 bases from V and 11 bases from J; junction bases left unmatched: 10.

The sample holds a few counts of this clonotype. The chain recombines TRBV20-1 with TRBJ2-3; 9 bases fit TRBD1. Germline-derived CDR1 and CDR2 are DFQATT and SNEGSKA (reference sequence). The junction had 4 bases not matched to a gene; V was cut back by 1 base and J by 2 bases. This CDR3 is 15 amino acids long. The CDR3 protein is CSARGTGAPTDTQYF. Written as DNA, the CDR3 is TGCAGTGCTAGAGGGACAGGGGCCCCCACAGATACGCAGTATTTT.

This clonotype came up a few times. The gene calls are TRBV5-1 and TRBJ2-3, with D tentatively TRBD2 (6 bases). This CDR3 is 15 amino acids long. V was shortened by 4 bases and J by 0 bases, with 12 bases between the two germline ends. From germline, CDR1 is SGHRS and CDR2 YFSETQ. The CDR3 protein is CASSALARSTDTQYF. CDR3 nucleotide sequence: TGCGCCAGCAGCGCCCTAGCGAGAAGCACAGATACGCAGTATTTT.

This clonotype was observed a few times. This rearrangement joins TRBV6-2 or TRBV6-3 to TRBJ2-3, with TRBD1 as a possible D gene (5 bases). The CDR3 loop spans 15 amino acids. The germline V gene has CDR1 MNHEY and CDR2 SVGEGT. V was shortened by 0 bases and J by 0 bases, with 7 bases between the two germline ends. The CDR3 here is CASSYSPGSTDTQYF. CDR3 DNA: TGTGCCAGCAGTTACTCGCCAGGGAGCACAGATACGCAGTATTTT.

V usage is TRBV11-3 and J usage is TRBJ2-1, with D possibly matching TRBD1 (6 bases). Germline V gene data show CDR1 as SGHNT and CDR2 as YENEEA. V lost 5 bases, J lost 8 bases, and 19 bases lay in between. This CDR3 contains 15 residues. CDR3 sequence: CASSPGATTGHEQFF. CDR3 nucleotides: TGTGCCAGCAGCCCAGGGGCAACTACTGGGCATGAGCAGTTCTTC.